This TCR beta chain originates from a study of blood T cell repertoires in COVID-19. This CDR3 contains 12 residues. Per germline, CDR1 MDHEN and CDR2 SYDVKM. The V gene end was trimmed by 3 bases and the J gene end by 10 bases; junction bases not matched to a gene: 5. Using immunoSEQ multiplex PCR, the repertoire was profiled, and TCRdb retains in-frame clones only, with some absent. The table includes around 390,000 clones, around 87% detected once. This receptor was taken from a woman aged 50 to 65 who had recovered from COVID-19. V and J are TRBV28 and TRBJ1-1; 7 bases align to TRBD1. Sample: PBMCs or T cells enriched from blood (not recorded which). The CDR3 DNA sequence: TGTGCCAGCAGTTTCCAGGGGGTTGGAGCTTTCTTT. It encodes CASSFQGVGAFF.